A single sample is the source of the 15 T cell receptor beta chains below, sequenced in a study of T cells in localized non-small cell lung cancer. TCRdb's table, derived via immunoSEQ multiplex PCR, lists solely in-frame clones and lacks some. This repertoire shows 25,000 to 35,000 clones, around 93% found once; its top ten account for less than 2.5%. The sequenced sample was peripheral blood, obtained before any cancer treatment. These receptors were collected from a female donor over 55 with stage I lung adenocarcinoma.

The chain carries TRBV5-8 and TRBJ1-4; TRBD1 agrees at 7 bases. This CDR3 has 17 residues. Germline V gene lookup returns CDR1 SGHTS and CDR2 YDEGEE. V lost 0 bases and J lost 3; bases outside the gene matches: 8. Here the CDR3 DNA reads TGTGCCAGCAGCTTGGAATACAGGGGAGAAGCTAATGAAAAACTGTTTTTT. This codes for CASSLEYRGEANEKLFF.

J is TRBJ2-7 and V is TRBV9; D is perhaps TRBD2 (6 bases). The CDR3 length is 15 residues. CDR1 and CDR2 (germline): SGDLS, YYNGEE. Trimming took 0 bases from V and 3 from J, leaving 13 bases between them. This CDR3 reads CASSVAGDLFYEQYF. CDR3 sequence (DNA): TGTGCCAGCAGCGTAGCTGGGGACTTGTTCTACGAGCAGTACTTC.

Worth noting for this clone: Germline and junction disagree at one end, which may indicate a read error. The CDR3 region is CVSSRARGATEAFF. The CDR3 coding sequence is TGTGTCAGTAGTAGGGCGAGGGGGGCCACTGAAGCTTTCTTT. The chain uses TRBV19 and TRBJ1-1, with a possible D match to TRBD1 (6 bases). This CDR3 comprises 14 residues. The V gene's germline CDR1 is LNHDA and CDR2 SQIVND (reference sequence).

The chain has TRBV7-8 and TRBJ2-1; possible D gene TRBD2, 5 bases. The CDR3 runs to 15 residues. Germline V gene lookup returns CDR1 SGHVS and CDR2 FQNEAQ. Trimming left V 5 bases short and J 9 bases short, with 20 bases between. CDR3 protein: CASSRRSTLVAEQFF. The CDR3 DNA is TGTGCCAGCAGCCGGAGGAGTACACTAGTCGCTGAGCAGTTCTTC.

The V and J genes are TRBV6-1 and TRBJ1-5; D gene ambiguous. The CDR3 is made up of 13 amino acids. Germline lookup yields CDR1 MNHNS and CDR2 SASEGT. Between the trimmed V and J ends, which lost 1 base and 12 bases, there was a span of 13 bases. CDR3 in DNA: TGTGCCAGCAGTGAAGGGTTACGGGCAGTCCAGCATTTT. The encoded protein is CASSEGLRAVQHF.

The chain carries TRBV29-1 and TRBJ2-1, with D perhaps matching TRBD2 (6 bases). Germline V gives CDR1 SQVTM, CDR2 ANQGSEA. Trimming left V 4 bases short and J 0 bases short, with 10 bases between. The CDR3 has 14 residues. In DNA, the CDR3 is TGCAGCGTTGTCGGGGGAAGCTCCTACAATGAGCAGTTCTTC. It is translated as CSVVGGSSYNEQFF.

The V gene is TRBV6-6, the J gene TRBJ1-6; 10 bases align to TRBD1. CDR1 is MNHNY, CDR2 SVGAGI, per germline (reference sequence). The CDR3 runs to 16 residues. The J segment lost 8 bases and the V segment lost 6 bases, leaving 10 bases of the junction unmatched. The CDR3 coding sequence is TGTGCCAGCAGGCGAACCTCCGGGACAGGGGATTCACCCCTCCACTTT. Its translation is CASRRTSGTGDSPLHF.

The CDR3 region has the DNA TGTGCCAGCAGTGGCCGGGTCACACGGGGGCGCATTAGCGAGCAGTACTTC. Its translation: CASSGRVTRGRISEQYF. The chain combines TRBV2 with TRBJ2-7; the D gene could be TRBD1 or TRBD2 (6 bases each). Trimming cost V 4 bases and J 6 bases, with 25 bases left between them. The CDR3 is 17 amino acids. The germline V gene has CDR1 SNHLY and CDR2 FYNNEI.

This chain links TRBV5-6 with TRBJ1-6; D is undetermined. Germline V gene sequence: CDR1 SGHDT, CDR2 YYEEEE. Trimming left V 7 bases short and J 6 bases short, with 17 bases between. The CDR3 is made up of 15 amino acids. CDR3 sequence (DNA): TGTGCCAGCTCCGATATAAACAGTATTAATTCACCCCTCCACTTT. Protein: CASSDINSINSPLHF.

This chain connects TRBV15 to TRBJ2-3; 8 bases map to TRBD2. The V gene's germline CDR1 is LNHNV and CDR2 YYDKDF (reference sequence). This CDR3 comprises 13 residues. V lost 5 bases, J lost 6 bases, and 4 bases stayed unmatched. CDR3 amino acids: CATSALAEDTQYF. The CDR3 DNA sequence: TGTGCCACCAGCGCACTAGCGGAGGATACGCAGTATTTT.

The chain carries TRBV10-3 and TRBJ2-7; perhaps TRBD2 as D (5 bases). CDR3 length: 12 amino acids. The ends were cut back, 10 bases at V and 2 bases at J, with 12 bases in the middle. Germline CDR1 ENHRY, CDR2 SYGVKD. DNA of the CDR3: TGTGCCACACGGACTGGGACCTACGAGCAGTACTTC. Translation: CATRTGTYEQYF.

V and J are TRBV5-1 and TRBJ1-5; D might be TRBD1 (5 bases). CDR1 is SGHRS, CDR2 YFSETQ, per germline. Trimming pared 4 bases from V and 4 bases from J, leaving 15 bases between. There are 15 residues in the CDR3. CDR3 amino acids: CASSPIPGPNQPQHF. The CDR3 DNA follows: TGCGCCAGCAGCCCAATCCCGGGGCCGAATCAGCCCCAGCATTTT.

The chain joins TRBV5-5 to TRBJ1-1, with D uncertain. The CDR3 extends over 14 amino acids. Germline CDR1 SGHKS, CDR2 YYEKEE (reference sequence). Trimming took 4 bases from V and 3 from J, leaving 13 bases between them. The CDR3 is CASSPNGGDTEAFF. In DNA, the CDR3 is TGTGCCAGCAGCCCGAATGGTGGGGACACTGAAGCTTTCTTT.

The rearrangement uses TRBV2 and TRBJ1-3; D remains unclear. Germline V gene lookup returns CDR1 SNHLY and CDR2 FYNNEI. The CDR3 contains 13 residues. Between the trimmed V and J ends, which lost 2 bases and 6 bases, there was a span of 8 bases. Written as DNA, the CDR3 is TGTGCCAGCAGTGAACAGCGGATAAACACCATATATTTT. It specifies CASSEQRINTIYF.

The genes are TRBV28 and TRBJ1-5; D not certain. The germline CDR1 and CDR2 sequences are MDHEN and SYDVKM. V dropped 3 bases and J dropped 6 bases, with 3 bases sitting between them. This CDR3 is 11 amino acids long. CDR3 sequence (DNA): TGTGCCAGCAGTTTTGGTCAGCCCCAGCATTTT. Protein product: CASSFGQPQHF.